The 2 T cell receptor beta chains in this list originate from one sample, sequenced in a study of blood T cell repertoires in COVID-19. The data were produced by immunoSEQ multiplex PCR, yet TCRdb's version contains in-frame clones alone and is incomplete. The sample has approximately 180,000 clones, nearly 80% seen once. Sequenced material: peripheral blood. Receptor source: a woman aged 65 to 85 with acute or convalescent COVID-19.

The CDR3 loop reads CASSQLTQTAFF. The CDR3 DNA is TGTGCCAGCAGCCAATTGACACAGACCGCTTTCTTT. The V and J genes are TRBV3-1 (or the pseudogene TRBV3-2) and TRBJ1-1; D unresolved. The CDR3 length is 12 residues. CDR1 is LGHDT and CDR2 is YNNKEL in the germline V gene (reference sequence). V lost 2 bases and J 11 bases, leaving 12 bases between the germline ends.

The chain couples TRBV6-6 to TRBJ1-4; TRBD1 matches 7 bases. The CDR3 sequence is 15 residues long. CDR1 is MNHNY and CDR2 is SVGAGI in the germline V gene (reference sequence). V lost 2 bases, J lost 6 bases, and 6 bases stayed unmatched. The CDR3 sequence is CASSYSRGLDEKLFF. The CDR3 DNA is TGTGCCAGCAGTTACAGTAGGGGGCTTGATGAAAAACTGTTTTTT.